These 29 T cell receptor beta chains were all obtained from the same sample, sequenced in a study of blood T cell repertoires in COVID-19. Only in-frame clones appear in the TCRdb table, and some are missing; sequencing was by immunoSEQ multiplex PCR. There are about 390,000 clones in the sample; approximately 87% occur only once, and about 2.5% lies in the top ten. The sequencing input was peripheral blood. All receptors come from a woman aged 55-70 years with COVID-19, enrolled during active disease.

This chain uses TRBV3-1 (or the pseudogene TRBV3-2) with TRBJ2-5, with 8 nucleotides matching TRBD1. Germline V lookup: CDR1 LGHDT, CDR2 YNNKEL (reference sequence). Trimming cost V 0 bases and J 1 base; bases outside gene matches: 4. This CDR3 spans 16 amino acids. The chain's CDR3 is CASSQDRGHRQETQYF. For the CDR3, the DNA is TGTGCCAGCAGCCAAGACAGGGGGCATCGCCAAGAGACCCAGTACTTC.

V and J are TRBV4-1 and TRBJ2-3; weak D call: TRBD2 (6 bases). Trimming cost V 1 base and J 5 bases, with 16 bases left between them. Germline V gives CDR1 MGHRA, CDR2 YSYEKL. The length of the CDR3 is 16 residues. CDR3 amino acids: CASSQVPSSAGDTQYF. Written as DNA, the CDR3 is TGCGCCAGCAGCCAAGTCCCCTCTAGCGCCGGAGATACGCAGTATTTT.

This clone was recorded once. The V gene is TRBV6-5, the J gene TRBJ1-5; D ambiguous. Germline V lookup: CDR1 MNHEY, CDR2 SVGAGI. The CDR3 is made up of 14 amino acids. Trimming took 4 bases from V and 2 from J, leaving 9 bases between them. Here the CDR3 DNA reads TGTGCCAGCAGTTTACAAGTCGGCAATCAGCCCCAGCATTTT. Its translation: CASSLQVGNQPQHF.

The V call is TRBV29-1, the J call TRBJ2-1, with 10 bases matching TRBD1. Germline V gene sequence: CDR1 SQVTM, CDR2 ANQGSEA. The CDR3 sequence is 14 residues long. The junction had 4 bases not matched to a gene; V was cut back by 4 bases and J by 4 bases. This CDR3 is CSVARDRGYNEQFF. DNA for the CDR3: TGCAGCGTTGCCCGGGACAGGGGATACAATGAGCAGTTCTTC.

The rearrangement links TRBV6-1 to TRBJ2-5; TRBD2 matches 7 bases. The CDR3 is 15 residues long. Trimming at V came to 2 bases and at J to 4 bases, leaving 7 bases not matched to a gene. Germline loops: CDR1 MNHNS, CDR2 SASEGT. Written as DNA, the CDR3 is TGTGCCAGCAGTGAAATGTCGTGGGGGGGAGAGACCCAGTACTTC. Protein sequence: CASSEMSWGGETQYF.

The V call is TRBV11-2, the J call TRBJ2-7, with 7 nucleotides matching TRBD2. Germline assignment: CDR1 SGHAT and CDR2 FQNNGV. The V and J ends lost 6 bases and 0 bases, in that order; junction bases with no gene match: 8. This CDR3 comprises 15 residues. The CDR3 DNA reads TGTGCCAGCAGAGGGGCGGGGGTGAGCTCCTACGAGCAGTACTTC. It is translated as CASRGAGVSSYEQYF.

The rearrangement joins TRBV10-3 to TRBJ2-1; TRBD1 agrees at 12 bases. CDR1 is ENHRY and CDR2 is SYGVKD in the germline V gene. CDR3 length: 16 amino acids. V gave up 2 bases and J gave up 10 bases; unmatched junction bases: 9. For the CDR3, the DNA is TGTGCCATCAGTGAGAGTGGGGGACAGGGGGCGAGAGAGCAGTTCTTC. Its protein product is CAISESGGQGAREQFF.

The chain employs TRBV7-3 and TRBJ2-7; 12 bases align to TRBD1. After removal of 3 bases from V and 6 bases from J, the junction contained 6 bases not matched to a gene. This CDR3 has 15 residues. CDR1 SGHTA and CDR2 FQGTGA come from the germline V gene. CDR3 bases: TGTGCCAGCAGCTTGGGGACAGGGGGCGCCTCCGAGCAGTACTTC. The encoded protein is CASSLGTGGASEQYF.

This clone was counted once. The V and J genes are TRBV28 and TRBJ2-7; 10 bases line up with TRBD2. The V and J ends lost 5 bases and 5 bases, in that order; junction bases with no gene match: 6. The CDR3 extends over 14 amino acids. Germline lookup yields CDR1 MDHEN and CDR2 SYDVKM. CDR3 DNA: TGTGCCAGCAGTCTGGGACTAGCGATGAACGAGCAGTACTTC. Protein: CASSLGLAMNEQYF. Full variable domain (missing parts from reference TRBV28 and TRBJ2-7): DVKVTQSSRYLVKRTGEKVFLECVQDMDHENMFWYRQDPGLGLRLIYFSYDVKMKEKGDIPEGYSVSREKKERFSLILESASTNQTSMYLCASSLGLAMNEQYFGPGTRLTVT.

This clone was seen ten or more times. The rearrangement joins TRBV6-1 to TRBJ2-5; TRBD2 is a possible D gene (5 bases). The V end lost 3 bases, the J end lost 2 bases, and 10 bases lay between the germline ends. CDR1 and CDR2 from the germline V gene are MNHNS and SASEGT. This CDR3 has 14 amino acids. CDR3 DNA: TGTGCCAGCAGTGACGCGGGCAGGCAAGAGACCCAGTACTTC. Protein product: CASSDAGRQETQYF.

The sample holds one count of this clone. The chain recombines TRBV11-2 with TRBJ2-1; TRBD2 agrees at 8 bases. The CDR3 sequence is 15 residues long. Germline assignment: CDR1 SGHAT and CDR2 FQNNGV. The J segment lost 0 bases and the V segment lost 6 bases, leaving 4 bases of the junction unmatched. The CDR3 region has the DNA TGTGCCAGCAGAAGACGGGGGGGCTCCTACAATGAGCAGTTCTTC. This encodes CASRRRGGSYNEQFF.

This chain joins TRBV4-1 and TRBJ1-3, with D possibly TRBD1 on 6 matching bases. The CDR3 is 16 residues long. Germline CDR1 is MGHRA and CDR2 is YSYEKL. With 4 bases removed from V and 5 bases from J, the gap between germline ends came to 18 bases. As DNA, the CDR3 is TGCGCCAGCAGCCCCGGAGGCCGAGGGGGAAGAAACACCATATATTTT. It encodes CASSPGGRGGRNTIYF.

V gene TRBV28 combines with J gene TRBJ1-4; D gene uncertain. The V gene lost 4 bases and the J gene lost 3 bases, with 12 bases spanning the gap. The CDR3 extends over 15 amino acids. Germline CDR1 reads MDHEN; CDR2 reads SYDVKM. The CDR3 loop reads CASSSTGKANEKLFF. The CDR3 DNA follows: TGTGCCAGCAGTTCCACGGGGAAGGCTAATGAAAAACTGTTTTTT.

CDR3 sequence (DNA): TGTGCCAGTAGTCCCCGGACAGGCGGCACAGATACGCAGTATTTT. Residues: CASSPRTGGTDTQYF. The chain is built from TRBV19 and TRBJ2-3; 7 nucleotides align to TRBD1. Germline V gene lookup returns CDR1 LNHDA and CDR2 SQIVND (reference sequence). This CDR3 comprises 15 residues. The junction had 6 bases not matched to a gene; V was cut back by 5 bases and J by 1 base.

The J gene is TRBJ1-1, the V gene TRBV10-1, with D possibly TRBD1 on 6 matching bases. The CDR3 has 16 amino acids. CDR1 is WNHNN, CDR2 SYGVQD, per germline (reference sequence). Deletions cut 6 bases from V and 0 bases from J, with 17 bases between. CDR3 coding DNA: TGCGCCAGCAGGGGGCAGGGGACATTTATGAACACTGAAGCTTTCTTT. Protein product: CASRGQGTFMNTEAFF.

J is TRBJ1-2 and V is TRBV10-2; 10 nucleotides agree with TRBD1. The CDR3 sequence is 16 residues long. Trimming at V came to 3 bases and at J to 6 bases, leaving 10 bases not matched to a gene. Germline-derived CDR1 and CDR2 are WSHSY and SAAADI. The CDR3 reads CASSDMRQGAKNGYTF. The CDR3 DNA reads TGCGCCAGCAGTGATATGAGACAGGGGGCTAAAAATGGCTACACCTTC.

This chain links TRBV3-1 (or the pseudogene TRBV3-2) with TRBJ2-5; D gene uncertain. CDR3 length: 14 amino acids. CDR1 is LGHDT and CDR2 is YNNKEL in the germline V gene (reference sequence). Trimming shortened V by 1 base and J by 1 base, and 7 bases separated the two germline ends. CDR3 nucleotides: TGTGCCAGCAGCCAAGGGCTTCTCCAAGAGACCCAGTACTTC. It specifies CASSQGLLQETQYF.

This clone was seen more than once but under ten times. The chain carries TRBV6-1 and TRBJ2-3; D is undetermined. This CDR3 region has 14 residues. Trimming pared 3 bases from V and 2 bases from J, leaving 9 bases between. Per germline, CDR1 MNHNS and CDR2 SASEGT. The CDR3 DNA reads TGTGCCAGCAGTGATGATGCAGACACAGATACGCAGTATTTT. As protein: CASSDDADTDTQYF.

J is TRBJ2-7 and V is TRBV19; 7 nucleotides agree with TRBD2. V trimming: 6 bases; J trimming: 3 bases; junction bases outside the gene matches: 11. The CDR3 covers 15 residues. CDR1 is LNHDA, CDR2 SQIVND, per germline (reference sequence). CDR3 region: CASSPSGTRSYEQYF. In DNA, the CDR3 is TGTGCCAGTAGCCCCAGCGGGACTCGGAGCTACGAGCAGTACTTC.

CDR3 loop: CASSDRYEQYF. The CDR3 nucleotides are TGTGCCAGCTCAGACAGGTACGAGCAGTACTTC. The chain employs TRBV18 and TRBJ2-7, with D perhaps TRBD1 (6 bases). Per germline, CDR1 KGHSH and CDR2 LQKENI. Trimming stripped 5 bases from V and 4 bases from J, with 6 bases between. This CDR3 has 11 amino acids.

The V gene is TRBV25-1, the J gene TRBJ2-3, with 7 nucleotides matching TRBD2. Germline CDR1 is MGHDK and CDR2 is SYGVNS. V was clipped by 4 bases and J by 2 bases; unmatched bases: 6. The CDR3 runs to 15 residues. For the CDR3, the DNA is TGTGCCAGCAGTGGGGGGAGGGACCACACAGATACGCAGTATTTT. This gives the protein CASSGGRDHTDTQYF. Variable domain in full (rest from reference TRBV25-1 and TRBJ2-3): EADIYQTPRYLVIGTGKKITLECSQTMGHDKMYWYQQDPGMELHLIHYSYGVNSTEKGDLSSESTVSRIRTEHFPLTLESARPSHTSQYLCASSGGRDHTDTQYFGPGTRLTVL.

In the case of this clone: The sample has other DNA sequences that encode this CDR3 too. This chain joins TRBV5-1 and TRBJ1-2, with 7 bases fitting TRBD1. V lost 0 bases to trimming and J lost 4 bases; unmatched junction nucleotides: 3. The germline V gene encodes CDR1 SGHRS and CDR2 YFSETQ. This CDR3 has 14 amino acids. The CDR3 loop is CASSLGTGPYGYTF. In nucleotides, the CDR3 is TGCGCCAGCAGCTTGGGGACAGGTCCCTATGGCTACACCTTC.

This clone was detected only a few times. The rearrangement links TRBV18 to TRBJ1-1; TRBD1 is a possible D gene (6 bases). This CDR3 has 15 residues. V was clipped by 3 bases and J by 0 bases, with 11 bases between them. Looked up from germline, CDR1 is KGHSH and CDR2 is LQKENI. The CDR3 sequence: CASSPLTGLNTEAFF. The CDR3 bases are TGTGCCAGCTCACCGTTGACAGGATTGAACACTGAAGCTTTCTTT.

This sequence joins TRBV19 and TRBJ1-6, with 10 nucleotides matching TRBD1. With 7 bases clipped from V and 7 bases from J, the junction kept 10 bases outside the gene matches. Germline values: CDR1 LNHDA, CDR2 SQIVND (reference sequence). This CDR3 has 16 residues. CDR3 DNA sequence: TGTGCCAGTACCACGGACAGGGGGGGAATAAATTCACCCCTCCACTTT. Translating it yields CASTTDRGGINSPLHF.

V gene TRBV5-6 combines with J gene TRBJ2-5, with a weak D call TRBD1 (6 bases). CDR1 is SGHDT and CDR2 is YYEEEE in the germline V gene. This CDR3 is built from 14 residues. V dropped 2 bases and J dropped 5 bases, with 13 bases sitting between them. Written as DNA, the CDR3 is TGTGCCAGCAGCTTCGGCGGACAGCCGGAGACCCAGTACTTC. Its translation: CASSFGGQPETQYF.

The chain is built from TRBV6-5 and TRBJ2-7, with a possible D match to TRBD1 (6 bases). The CDR3 length is 12 residues. Per germline, CDR1 MNHEY and CDR2 SVGAGI. The V and J ends lost 8 bases and 3 bases respectively, with 11 bases between them. DNA for the CDR3: TGTGCCAGCCAGAGGGACATCTACGAGCAGTACTTC. Amino acid sequence: CASQRDIYEQYF.

This chain joins TRBV14 and TRBJ2-5; possible D gene TRBD2, 5 bases. The germline V gene has CDR1 SGHDN and CDR2 FVKESK. The CDR3 extends over 14 amino acids. V was clipped by 0 bases and J by 5 bases, with 10 bases between them. DNA for the CDR3: TGTGCCAGCAGCCAAGAACGAGGGTATGAGACCCAGTACTTC. Its translation: CASSQERGYETQYF.

V gene TRBV15 combines with J gene TRBJ2-2; D perhaps matches TRBD1 (6 bases). The germline V gene encodes CDR1 LNHNV and CDR2 YYDKDF (reference sequence). Trimming pared 6 bases from V and 3 bases from J, leaving 11 bases between. CDR3 length: 14 residues. The CDR3 sequence is CATRKQGYTGELFF. The CDR3, as DNA: TGTGCCACCAGGAAACAGGGATACACCGGGGAGCTGTTTTTT.

V gene TRBV10-3 combines with J gene TRBJ1-2; D not certain. Germline-derived CDR1 and CDR2 are ENHRY and SYGVKD. Between the trimmed V and J ends, which lost 8 bases and 6 bases, there was a span of 19 bases. This CDR3 comprises 14 residues. Here the CDR3 DNA reads TGTGCCATCCCTCTAAGCGAGGGAGCAGATGGCTACACCTTC. Protein product: CAIPLSEGADGYTF.